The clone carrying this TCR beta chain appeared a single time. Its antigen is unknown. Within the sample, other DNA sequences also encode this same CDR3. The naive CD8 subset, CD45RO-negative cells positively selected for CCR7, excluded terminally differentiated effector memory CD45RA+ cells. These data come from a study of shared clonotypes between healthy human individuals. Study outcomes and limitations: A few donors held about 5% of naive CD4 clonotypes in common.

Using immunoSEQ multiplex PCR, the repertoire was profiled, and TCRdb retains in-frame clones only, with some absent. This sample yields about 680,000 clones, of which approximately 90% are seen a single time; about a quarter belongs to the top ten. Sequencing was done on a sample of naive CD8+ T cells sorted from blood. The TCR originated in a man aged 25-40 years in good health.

CDR3 sequence (DNA): TGTGCCAGCAGTCTTTTTAGCAATCAGCCCCAGCATTTT. Its protein product is CASSLFSNQPQHF. This chain uses TRBV27 with TRBJ1-5; D call uncertain. Germline CDR1 is MNHEY and CDR2 is SMNVEV (reference sequence). This CDR3 spans 13 amino acids. V was trimmed by 5 bases and J by 0 bases, leaving 5 bases between them.